This T cell receptor beta chain was obtained from a study of early T cells in non-severe SARS-CoV-2 infection. TCRdb called the 5' RACE reads again in MiXCR, with one record for every CDR3 protein. The table lists approximately 49,000 distinct CDR3 sequences, about 11% of them singletons. The CDR3 has 15 amino acids. Trimming left V 8 bases short and J 5 bases short, with 21 bases between. The germline gives CDR1 MDHEN, CDR2 SYDVKM. This clonotype was detected ten times or more. J is TRBJ2-5 and V is TRBV28; tentative D call: TRBD1 (6 bases). This clonotype was sampled from an adult who was a healthcare worker with PCR-confirmed SARS-CoV-2 infection or an uninfected control (not recorded which). Source material: whole blood. The CDR3 DNA reads TGTGCCAGCGGCTATACAGGGTCCGATTGGGAGACCCAGTACTTC. This encodes CASGYTGSDWETQYF. Full variable domain (missing parts from reference TRBV28 and TRBJ2-5): DVKVTQSSRYLVKRTGEKVFLECVQDMDHENMFWYRQDPGLGLRLIYFSYDVKMKEKGDIPEGYSVSREKKERFSLILESASTNQTSMYLCASGYTGSDWETQYFGPGTRLLVL.